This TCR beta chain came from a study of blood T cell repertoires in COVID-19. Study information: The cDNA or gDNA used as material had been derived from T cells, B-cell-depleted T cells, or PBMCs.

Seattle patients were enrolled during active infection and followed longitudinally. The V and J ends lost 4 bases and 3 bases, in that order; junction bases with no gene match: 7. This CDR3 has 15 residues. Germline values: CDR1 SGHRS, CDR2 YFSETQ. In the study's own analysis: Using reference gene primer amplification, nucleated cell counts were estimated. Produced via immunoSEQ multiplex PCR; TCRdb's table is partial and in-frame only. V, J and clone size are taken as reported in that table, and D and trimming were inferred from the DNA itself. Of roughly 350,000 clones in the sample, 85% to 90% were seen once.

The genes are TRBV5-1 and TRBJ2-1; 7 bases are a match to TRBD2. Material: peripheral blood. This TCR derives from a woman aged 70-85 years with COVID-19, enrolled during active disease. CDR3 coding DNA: TGCGCCAGCAGCCCCAGCGGGGTGAGCTACAATGAGCAGTTCTTC. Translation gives CASSPSGVSYNEQFF. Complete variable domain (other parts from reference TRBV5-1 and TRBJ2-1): KAGVTQTPRYLIKTRGQQVTLSCSPISGHRSVSWYQQTPGQGLQFLFEYFSETQRNKGNFPGRFSGRQFSNSRSEMNVSTLELGDSALYLCASSPSGVSYNEQFFGPGTRLTVL.